This T cell receptor beta chain was observed in a study of blood T cell repertoires in COVID-19. Across the study: Whether acute or convalescent, the COVID-19 samples came from the United States, Italy and Spain.

The germline V gene has CDR1 GTSNPN and CDR2 SVGIG (reference sequence). Trimming removed 8 bases from V and 3 bases from J, with 20 bases in between. CDR3 length: 14 residues. In the authors' methods: Estimates of nucleated cell counts were drawn from the amplification of reference gene primers. TCRdb keeps only in-frame clones here, not all; method: immunoSEQ multiplex PCR. V and J calls and clone size follow that table, whereas D and trimming were derived from the DNA. The sample comprises tens of thousands of clones, 88% of which are singletons, and 13% to 15% rests with the top ten. The origin of this receptor is a human donor in a cohort sampled during active COVID-19. Sequencing input: peripheral blood. The rearrangement links TRBV30 to TRBJ2-7; D uncertain. CDR3 nucleotide sequence: TGTGCCAGATCAAGCGACTCCCTGGGCTACGAGCAGTACTTC. This encodes CARSSDSLGYEQYF.